This T cell receptor beta chain was captured by sequencing in a study of read filtering for tumor transcriptome and immune sequencing. This clonotype was detected ten times or more. V dropped 0 bases and J dropped 10 bases, with 5 bases sitting between them. The V gene's germline CDR1 is SGHNT and CDR2 YENEEA. This CDR3 region has 11 residues. This library used 300 to 450 ng RNA and molecular barcoded adaptors spanning alpha/delta and beta/gamma chains. TCRdb re-called the reads through MiXCR, storing one row per CDR3 protein. The profile covers 40,000 or so distinct CDR3 sequences, with approximately 12% appearing a single time and 30% to 40% taken by the ten largest.

The TCR was taken from a donor at least 40 years old with multiple myeloma. This chain connects TRBV11-3 to TRBJ2-3; no firm D call. Sequenced input: a population of CD138-negative cells sorted from bone marrow. The CDR3 reads CASSLDQSQYF. The CDR3 nucleotides are TGTGCCAGCAGCTTAGATCAGTCGCAGTATTTT. The whole variable domain, remainder taken from reference TRBV11-3 and TRBJ2-3, is EAGVVQSPRYKIIEKKQPVAFWCNPISGHNTLYWYLQNLGQGPELLIRYENEEAVDDSQLPKDRFSAERLKGVDSTLKIQPAELGDSAVYLCASSLDQSQYFGPGTRLTVL.